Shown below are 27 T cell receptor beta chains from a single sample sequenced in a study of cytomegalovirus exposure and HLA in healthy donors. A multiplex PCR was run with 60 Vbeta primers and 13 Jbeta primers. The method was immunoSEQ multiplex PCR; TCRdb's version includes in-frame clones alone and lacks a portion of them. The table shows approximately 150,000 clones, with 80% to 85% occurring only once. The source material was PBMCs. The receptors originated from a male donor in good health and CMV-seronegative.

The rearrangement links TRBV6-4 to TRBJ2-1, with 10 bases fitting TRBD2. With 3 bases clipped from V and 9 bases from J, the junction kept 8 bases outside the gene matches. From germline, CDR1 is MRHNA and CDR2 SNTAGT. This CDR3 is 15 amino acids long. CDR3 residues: CASSETSLAGGEQFF. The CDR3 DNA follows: TGTGCCAGCAGTGAAACCTCCTTAGCGGGAGGTGAGCAGTTCTTC.

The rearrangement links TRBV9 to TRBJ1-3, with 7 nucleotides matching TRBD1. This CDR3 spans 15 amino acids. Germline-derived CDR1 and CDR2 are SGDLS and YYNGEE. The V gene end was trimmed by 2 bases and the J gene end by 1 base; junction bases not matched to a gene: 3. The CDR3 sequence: CASSVGTVSGNTIYF. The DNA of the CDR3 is TGTGCCAGCAGCGTGGGGACAGTTTCTGGAAACACCATATATTTT.

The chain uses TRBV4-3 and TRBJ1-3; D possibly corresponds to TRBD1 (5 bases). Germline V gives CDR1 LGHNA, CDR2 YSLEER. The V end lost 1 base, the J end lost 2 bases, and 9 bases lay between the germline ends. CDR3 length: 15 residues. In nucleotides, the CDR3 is TGCGCCAGCAGCCAAGGAGCAGGGCCTGGAAACACCATATATTTT. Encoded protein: CASSQGAGPGNTIYF.

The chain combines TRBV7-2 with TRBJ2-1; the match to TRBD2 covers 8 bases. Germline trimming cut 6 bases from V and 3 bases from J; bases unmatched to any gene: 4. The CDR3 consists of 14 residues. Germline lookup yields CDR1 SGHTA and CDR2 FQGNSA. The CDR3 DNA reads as TGTGCCAGCAGAAGCGGGAGTGGCTACAATGAGCAGTTCTTC. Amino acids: CASRSGSGYNEQFF.

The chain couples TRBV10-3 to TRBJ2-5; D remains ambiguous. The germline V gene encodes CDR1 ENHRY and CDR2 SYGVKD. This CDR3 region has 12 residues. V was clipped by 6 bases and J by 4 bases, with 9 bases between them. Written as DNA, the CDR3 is TGTGCCATCAGCCTAGTGGGAGAGACCCAGTACTTC. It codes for CAISLVGETQYF.

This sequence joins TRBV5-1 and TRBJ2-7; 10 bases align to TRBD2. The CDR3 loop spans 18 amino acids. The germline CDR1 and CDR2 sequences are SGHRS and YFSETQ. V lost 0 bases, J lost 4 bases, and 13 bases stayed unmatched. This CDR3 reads CASSLGPSGGAGPYEQYF. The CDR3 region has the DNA TGCGCCAGCAGCTTGGGGCCTAGCGGGGGCGCCGGTCCATACGAGCAGTACTTC. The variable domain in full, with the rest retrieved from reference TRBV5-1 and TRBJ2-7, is KAGVTQTPRYLIKTRGQQVTLSCSPISGHRSVSWYQQTPGQGLQFLFEYFSETQRNKGNFPGRFSGRQFSNSRSEMNVSTLELGDSALYLCASSLGPSGGAGPYEQYFGPGTRLTVT.

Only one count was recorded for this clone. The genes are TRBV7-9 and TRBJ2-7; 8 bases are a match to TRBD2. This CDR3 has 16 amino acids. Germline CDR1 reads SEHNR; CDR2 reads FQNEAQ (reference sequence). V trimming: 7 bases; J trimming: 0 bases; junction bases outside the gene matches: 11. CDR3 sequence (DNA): TGTGCCAGCACCAAGACGGGCGGGGGGTCCTCCTACGAGCAGTACTTC. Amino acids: CASTKTGGGSSYEQYF.

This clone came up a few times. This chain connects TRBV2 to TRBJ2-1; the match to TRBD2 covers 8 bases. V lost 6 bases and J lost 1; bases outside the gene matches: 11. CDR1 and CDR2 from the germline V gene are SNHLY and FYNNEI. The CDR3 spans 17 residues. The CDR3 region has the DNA TGTGCCAGCAGACCAACCCCGGGGGGGCTATCCTACAATGAGCAGTTCTTC. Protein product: CASRPTPGGLSYNEQFF.

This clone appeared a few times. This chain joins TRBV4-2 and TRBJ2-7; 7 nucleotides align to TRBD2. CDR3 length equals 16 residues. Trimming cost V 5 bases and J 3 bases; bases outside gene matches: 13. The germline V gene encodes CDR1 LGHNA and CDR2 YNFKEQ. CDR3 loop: CASSSQGPSGNYEQYF. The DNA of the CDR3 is TGTGCCAGCAGCTCGCAGGGACCAAGCGGGAACTACGAGCAGTACTTC.

In DNA form, the CDR3 reads TGCGCCAGCAGATTACAGGGGTCAGATACGCAGTATTTT. This sequence encodes CASRLQGSDTQYF. The rearrangement links TRBV4-1 to TRBJ2-3; 7 bases fit TRBD1. The germline gives CDR1 MGHRA, CDR2 YSYEKL. Trimming cost V 6 bases and J 4 bases; bases outside gene matches: 4. The CDR3 extends over 13 amino acids.

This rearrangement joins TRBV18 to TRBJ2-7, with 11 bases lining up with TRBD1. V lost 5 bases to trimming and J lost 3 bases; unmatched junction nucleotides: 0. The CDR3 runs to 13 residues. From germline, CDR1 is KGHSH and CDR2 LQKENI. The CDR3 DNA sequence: TGTGCCAGCTCAGGGACAGGGGGCTACGAGCAGTACTTC. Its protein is CASSGTGGYEQYF.

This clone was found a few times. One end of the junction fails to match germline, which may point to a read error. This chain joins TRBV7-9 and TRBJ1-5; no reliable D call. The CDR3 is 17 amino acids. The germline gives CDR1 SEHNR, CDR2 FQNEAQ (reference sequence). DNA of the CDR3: TGTGCCAGCACCTTAATGGGCCCTACTGGGAGCAATCAGCCCCAGCATTTT. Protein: CASTLMGPTGSNQPQHF.

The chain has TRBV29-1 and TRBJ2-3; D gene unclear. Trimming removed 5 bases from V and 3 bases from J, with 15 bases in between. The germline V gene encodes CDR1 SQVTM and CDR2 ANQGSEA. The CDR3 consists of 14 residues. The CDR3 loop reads CSVIFGDGTDTQYF. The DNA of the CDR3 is TGCAGCGTTATCTTCGGAGATGGAACAGATACGCAGTATTTT.

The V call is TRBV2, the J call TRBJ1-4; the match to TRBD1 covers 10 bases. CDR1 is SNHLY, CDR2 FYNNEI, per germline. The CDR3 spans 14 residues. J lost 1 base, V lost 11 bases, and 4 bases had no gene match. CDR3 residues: CAGRDRGTNEKLFF. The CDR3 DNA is TGTGCCGGCCGGGACAGGGGAACTAATGAAAAACTGTTTTTT.

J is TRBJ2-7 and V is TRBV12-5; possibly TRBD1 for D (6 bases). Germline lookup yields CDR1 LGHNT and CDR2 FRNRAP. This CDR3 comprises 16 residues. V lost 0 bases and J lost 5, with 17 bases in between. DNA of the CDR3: TGTGCTAGTGGTTTGGTAAGAGGGCAGGGGCTCAACGAGCAGTACTTC. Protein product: CASGLVRGQGLNEQYF.

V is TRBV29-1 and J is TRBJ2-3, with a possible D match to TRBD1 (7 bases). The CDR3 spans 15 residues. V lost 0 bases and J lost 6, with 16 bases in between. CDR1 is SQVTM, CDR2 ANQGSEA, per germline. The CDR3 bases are TGCAGCGTTGAAGATGGGGCAGGGGGAGGTGATACGCAGTATTTT. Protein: CSVEDGAGGGDTQYF.

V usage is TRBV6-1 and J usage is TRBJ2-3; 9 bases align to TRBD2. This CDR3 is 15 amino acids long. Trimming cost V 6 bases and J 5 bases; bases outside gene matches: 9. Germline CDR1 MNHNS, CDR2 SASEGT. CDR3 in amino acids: CASRERGVTGDTQYF. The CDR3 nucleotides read TGTGCCAGCAGGGAGCGGGGGGTTACGGGAGATACGCAGTATTTT.

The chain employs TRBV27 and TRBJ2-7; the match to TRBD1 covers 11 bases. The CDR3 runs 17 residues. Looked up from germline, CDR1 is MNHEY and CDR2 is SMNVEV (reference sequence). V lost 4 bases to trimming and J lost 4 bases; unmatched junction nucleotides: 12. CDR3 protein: CASSYYHPGQGAYEQYF. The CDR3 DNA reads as TGTGCCAGCAGTTACTACCACCCTGGACAGGGGGCGTACGAGCAGTACTTC.

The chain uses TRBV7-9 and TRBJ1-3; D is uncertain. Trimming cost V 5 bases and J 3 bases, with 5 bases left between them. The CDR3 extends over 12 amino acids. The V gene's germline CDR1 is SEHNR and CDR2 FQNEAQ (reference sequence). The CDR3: CASSPSGNTIYF. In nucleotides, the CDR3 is TGTGCCAGCAGCCCTAGTGGAAACACCATATATTTT. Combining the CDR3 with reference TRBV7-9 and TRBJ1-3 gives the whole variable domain DTGVSQNPRHKITKRGQNVTFRCDPISEHNRLYWYRQTLGQGPEFLTYFQNEAQLEKSRLLSDRFSAERPKGSFSTLEIQRTEQGDSAMYLCASSPSGNTIYFGEGSWLTVV.

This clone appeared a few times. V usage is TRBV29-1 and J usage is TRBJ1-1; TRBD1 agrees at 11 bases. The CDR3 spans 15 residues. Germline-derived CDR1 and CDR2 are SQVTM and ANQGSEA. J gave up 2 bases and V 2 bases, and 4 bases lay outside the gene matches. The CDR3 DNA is TGCAGCGTTGAACCAGGACAGGGGGCTAACACTGAAGCTTTCTTT. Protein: CSVEPGQGANTEAFF.

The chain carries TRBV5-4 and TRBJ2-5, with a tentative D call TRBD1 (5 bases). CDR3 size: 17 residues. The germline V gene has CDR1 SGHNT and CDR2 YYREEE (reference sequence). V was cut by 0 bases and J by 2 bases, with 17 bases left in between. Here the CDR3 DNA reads TGTGCCAGCAGCTTGGGTGCAACAGGCCCTCTTCAAGAGACCCAGTACTTC. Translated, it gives CASSLGATGPLQETQYF.

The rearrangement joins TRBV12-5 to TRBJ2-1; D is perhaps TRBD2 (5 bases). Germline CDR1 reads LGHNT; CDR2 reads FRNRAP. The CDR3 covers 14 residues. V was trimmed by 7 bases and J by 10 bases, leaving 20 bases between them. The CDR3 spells CASAQPGVLCEQFF. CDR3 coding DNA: TGTGCTAGTGCCCAGCCCGGGGTCCTATGCGAGCAGTTCTTC.

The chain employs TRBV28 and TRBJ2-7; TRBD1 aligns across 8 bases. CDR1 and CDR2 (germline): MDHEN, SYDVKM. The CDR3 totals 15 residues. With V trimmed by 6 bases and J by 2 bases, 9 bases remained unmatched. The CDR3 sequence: CASRLRTGFPYEQYF. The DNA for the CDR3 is TGTGCCAGCAGACTCCGGACAGGGTTCCCCTACGAGCAGTACTTC.

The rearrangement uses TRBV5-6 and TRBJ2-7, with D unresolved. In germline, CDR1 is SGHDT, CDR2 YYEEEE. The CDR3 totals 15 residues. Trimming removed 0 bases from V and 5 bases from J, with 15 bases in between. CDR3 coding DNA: TGTGCCAGCAGCTTGGCCGCCAAAACACGGGACGAGCAGTACTTC. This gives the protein CASSLAAKTRDEQYF.

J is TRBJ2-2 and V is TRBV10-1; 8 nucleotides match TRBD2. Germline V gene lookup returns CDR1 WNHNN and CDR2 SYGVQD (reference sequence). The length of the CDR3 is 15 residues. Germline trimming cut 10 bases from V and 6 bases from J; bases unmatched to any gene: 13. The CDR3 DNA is TGCGCCACTCCCTCCGGGACTAGTTTAGCCGGGGAGCTGTTTTTT. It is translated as CATPSGTSLAGELFF.

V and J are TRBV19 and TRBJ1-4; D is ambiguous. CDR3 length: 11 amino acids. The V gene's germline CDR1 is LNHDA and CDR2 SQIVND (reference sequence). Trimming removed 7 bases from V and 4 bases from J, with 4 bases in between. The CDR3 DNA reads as TGTGCCAGTAACAGTAATGAAAAACTGTTTTTT. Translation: CASNSNEKLFF.

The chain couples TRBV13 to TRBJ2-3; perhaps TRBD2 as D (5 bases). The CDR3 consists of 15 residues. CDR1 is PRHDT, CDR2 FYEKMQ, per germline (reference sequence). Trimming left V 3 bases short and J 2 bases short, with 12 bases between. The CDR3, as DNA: TGTGCCAGCAGCTTCGACTATCCTAACACAGATACGCAGTATTTT. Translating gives CASSFDYPNTDTQYF.